The rows below give T cell receptor beta chains drawn from one sample of a study of blood T cells in healthy people across ages. MiXCR was run by TCRdb on the 5' RACE reads, yielding one entry per CDR3 protein. The table lists about 780,000 distinct CDR3 sequences, about 45% of them singletons. Sequenced input: blood. These receptors all come from an elderly man in good health. The CDR3 runs from the conserved cysteine through the conserved F or W. Fields, in order: J gene, clone size, V gene, D gene, CDR3 DNA, CDR3 protein. The D gene is left open where the match is weak. Clone size is not always given. Where it is, it says once, few, many or a class for expanded clones.

>TRBJ2-7|NA|TRBV28|NA
TGTGCCAGCAGGATGAGCCCCCCGACAGGCTACGAGCAGTACTTC
CASRMSPPTGYEQYF
>TRBJ2-1|NA|TRBV3-1|NA
TGTGCCAGCAGCCAAGAAACGGGGTTAGGACGGTTCTTC
CASSQETGLGRFF
>TRBJ2-6|NA|TRBV20-1|TRBD2
TGCAGTGCTAGAGATATGGCCAGCGGGAGTAGTGCTGGGGCCAACGTCCTGACTTTC
CSARDMASGSSAGANVLTF
>TRBJ2-1|NA|TRBV29-1|NA
TGCAGCGCCTTCTACAACGAGCAGTTCTTC
CSAFYNEQFF
>TRBJ2-7|NA|TRBV29-1|TRBD1
TGCAGCGTTGAAGGCCAGACAGGGGGTTCCTACAATGAGCAGTACTTC
CSVEGQTGGSYNEQYF
>TRBJ1-1|NA|TRBV3-1|NA
TGTGCCAGCAGCCAACTCGATGGACGAAACACTGAAGCTTTCTTT
CASSQLDGRNTEAFF
>TRBJ2-1|NA|TRBV5-1|TRBD2
TGCGCCAGCAGCATTCGACTAGCGGGAGCGCATGAGCAGTTCTTC
CASSIRLAGAHEQFF
>TRBJ2-3|NA|TRBV10-3|NA
TGTGCCATCAGTGACCACTCCAGGGAAAGCACAGATACGCAGTATTTT
CAISDHSRESTDTQYF
>TRBJ2-4|NA|TRBV12-3/TRBV12-4|TRBD2
TGTGCCAGCAGTTGGGTAGCGGGAGGTGCCAAAAACATTCAGTACTTC
CASSWVAGGAKNIQYF
>TRBJ2-7|many|TRBV5-1|NA
TGCGCCAGCAGCTTGGAACTAAATTCCTACGAGCAGTACTTC
CASSLELNSYEQYF
>TRBJ1-4|few|TRBV29-1|NA
TGCAGCGTTGAAGATCAGCAAGGGCGGGGAGAAAAACTGTTTTTT
CSVEDQQGRGEKLFF
>TRBJ2-5|few|TRBV29-1|NA
TGCAGCGTTCAGAACCAAGAGACCCAGTACTTC
CSVQNQETQYF
>TRBJ1-1|NA|TRBV3-1|TRBD1
TGTGCCAGCAGCCAGAGACAGGGGGCCACTGAAGCTTTCTTT
CASSQRQGATEAFF
>TRBJ1-5|NA|TRBV10-3|NA
TGTGCCATCAGTCCACAGCTAGGGAGCAATCAGCCCCAGCATTTT
CAISPQLGSNQPQHF
>TRBJ2-7|few|TRBV27|TRBD2
TGTGCCAGCAGTTTAGCGGGAGGGGAATACGAGCAGTACTTC
CASSLAGGEYEQYF
>TRBJ2-7|few|TRBV18|TRBD2
TGTGCCAGCTCACCACCGGGTGCTGGGACTACCTCCTACGAGCAGTACTTC
CASSPPGAGTTSYEQYF
>TRBJ2-7|NA|TRBV12-3/TRBV12-4|NA
TGTGCCAGCGGGAGAGGTCTCTCCTACGAGCAGTACTTC
CASGRGLSYEQYF
>TRBJ2-7|few|TRBV20-1|NA
TGCAGTGCTAGACTATCAGGCCAGCGCAGTAGCGGTCGAACGGGCGAGCAGTACTTC
CSARLSGQRSSGRTGEQYF
>TRBJ1-6|many|TRBV7-2|NA
TGTGCCAGCAGCGTCGGCCACCGTAATTCACCCCTCCACTTT
CASSVGHRNSPLHF
>TRBJ2-5|many|TRBV3-1|TRBD2
TGTGCCAGCAGCCAAGATGGTTCTAGCGGGAGTTTCCATCGCGAGACCCAGTACTTC
CASSQDGSSGSFHRETQYF
>TRBJ2-3|NA|TRBV20-1|NA
TGCAGCGGGCAGGGAGCAGATACGCAGTATTTT
CSGQGADTQYF
>TRBJ2-2|many|TRBV7-2|NA
TGTGCCAGCAGCTCCGGACAGAGGAGCACCGGGGAGCTGTTTTTT
CASSSGQRSTGELFF
>TRBJ2-7|NA|TRBV18|TRBD1
TGTGCCAGCTCACCACCGACAGGGTGGGGGTACGAGCAGTACTTC
CASSPPTGWGYEQYF
>TRBJ2-3|NA|TRBV10-3|TRBD2
TGTGCCATCAGTTCAAGCGGGAGGGTGCTGGATACGCAGTATTTT
CAISSSGRVLDTQYF
>TRBJ1-2|NA|TRBV10-3|TRBD1
TGTGCCATCGAGAGAACGACAGGGGGCAATGGCTACACCTTC
CAIERTTGGNGYTF
>TRBJ2-5|few|TRBV6-2/TRBV6-3|TRBD2
TGTGCCAGTACCGAAAGACTAGCGGGCAGGTACCAAGAGACCCAGTACTTC
CASTERLAGRYQETQYF
>TRBJ1-5|few|TRBV7-2|NA
TGTGCCAGCAGCAGTCGAGGGCAGGATCAGCCCCAGCATTTT
CASSSRGQDQPQHF
>TRBJ2-5|NA|TRBV5-5|NA
TGCGCCAGCAGCTTGCAAACACGAACGGGGGAGACCCAGTACTTC
CASSLQTRTGETQYF
>TRBJ2-3|NA|TRBV7-6|NA
TGTGCCAGCAGCCTTTCAGGAGGGGGCGCGACAGATACGCAGTATTTT
CASSLSGGGATDTQYF
>TRBJ2-1|NA|TRBV5-8|TRBD2
TGTGCCAGCAGCTACCGGACTAGCGGACCTTACAATGAGCAGTTCTTC
CASSYRTSGPYNEQFF
>TRBJ2-5|many|TRBV18|TRBD1
TGTGCCAGCTCGCATACCGGGACAGAAGACAATGAGCAGTACTTC
CASSHTGTEDNEQYF
>TRBJ1-2|NA|TRBV20-1|TRBD1
TGCAGTGCTGGAGGGACAGAGAAACGCTATGGCTACACCTTC
CSAGGTEKRYGYTF
>TRBJ2-1|NA|TRBV7-9|TRBD2
TGTGCCAGCAGCTTGAGGGGAACCGGGACTAGCGGGAGACACTACAATGAGCAGTTCTTC
CASSLRGTGTSGRHYNEQFF
>TRBJ1-4|NA|TRBV29-1|TRBD1
TGCAGCGTTGCACAGGGGGGTCGGGAAAAACTGTTTTTT
CSVAQGGREKLFF
>TRBJ2-3|few|TRBV5-1|NA
TGCGCCAGCAGCTACTCAAGCGGCACAGATACGCAGTATTTT
CASSYSSGTDTQYF
>TRBJ2-6|NA|TRBV7-9|NA
TGTGCCAGCGCACAGGGAACCCTCTCTGGGGCCAACGTCCTGACTTTC
CASAQGTLSGANVLTF
>TRBJ2-5|few|TRBV24-1|NA
TGTGCCACCAGTGATTTCCAGGGCTTCCCGTACTTC
CATSDFQGFPYF
>TRBJ2-1|NA|TRBV3-1|NA
TGTGCCACCAAGGGCAGGGAGAATGAGCAGTTCTTC
CATKGRENEQFF
>TRBJ1-6|many|TRBV12-3/TRBV12-4|NA
TGTGCCAGCAGTTTAGGGACAGACAATTCACCCCTCCACTTT
CASSLGTDNSPLHF
>TRBJ2-3|NA|TRBV10-1|NA
TGCGCCAGCAGCTTTCTCGGGGGGCCGTCTAGCACAGATACGCAGTATTTT
CASSFLGGPSSTDTQYF
>TRBJ2-5|many|TRBV4-2|TRBD1
TGTGCCAGCAGCCACCTTCAGACAGGGGACCAAGAGACCCAGTACTTC
CASSHLQTGDQETQYF
>TRBJ1-4|NA|TRBV29-1|NA
TGCAGCGTTCAAAGAAGAGCCGGCGATACAACTAATGAAAAACTGTTTTTT
CSVQRRAGDTTNEKLFF
>TRBJ2-7|NA|TRBV7-8|NA
TGTGCCAGCAGCTTAACGTCGGCCTATTACGAGCAGTACTTC
CASSLTSAYYEQYF
>TRBJ2-1|NA|TRBV5-1|NA
TGCGCCAGCAGCTTGGGTAGCCGCGAGACCCAGTTCTTC
CASSLGSRETQFF
>TRBJ2-3|NA|TRBV7-9|TRBD2
TGTGTCAGCAGCTTCGGACTAGCGGGAGACGTAGATACGCAGTATTTT
CVSSFGLAGDVDTQYF
>TRBJ1-2|few|TRBV12-3/TRBV12-4|TRBD1
TGTGCCAGCAGCGACAGGGGTGACTATGGCTACACCTTC
CASSDRGDYGYTF
>TRBJ1-4|NA|TRBV9|TRBD1
TGTGCCATAAAAGGACAGGGGAGCACAGATGAAAAACTGTTTTTT
CAIKGQGSTDEKLFF
>TRBJ1-1|few|TRBV30|NA
TGTGCCTGGGGCGGGACGGCGAACACTGAAGCTTTCTTT
CAWGGTANTEAFF
>TRBJ2-1|NA|TRBV5-1|NA
TGCGCCAGCAGCTTGTCAGCAGGGACAAATAACAATGAGCAGTTCTTC
CASSLSAGTNNNEQFF
>TRBJ2-7|NA|TRBV7-2|NA
TGTGCCAGCAGCCGTCCGGATCGGAGCTACAATGAGCAGTACTTC
CASSRPDRSYNEQYF
>TRBJ2-3|NA|TRBV4-2|TRBD2
TGTGCCAGCAGCCAACTAGCGGGGGGGGATACGCAGTATTTT
CASSQLAGGDTQYF
>TRBJ2-2|once|TRBV10-3|TRBD1
TGTGCCATCAGTGTACAGGGGGACACCGGGGAGCTGTTTTTT
CAISVQGDTGELFF
>TRBJ2-3|NA|TRBV7-2|TRBD2
TGTGCCAGCAACATAGCGGGAGTGGGCACAGATACGCAGTATTTT
CASNIAGVGTDTQYF
>TRBJ2-1|NA|TRBV7-9|TRBD1
TGTGCCAGCAGCGACTCCGGAACAGGGGTCTACAATGAGCAGTTCTTC
CASSDSGTGVYNEQFF
>TRBJ2-5|NA|TRBV7-8|TRBD1
TGTGCCAGCAGCGTCCCGGGACAGGGGGAAGAGACCCAGTACTTC
CASSVPGQGEETQYF
>TRBJ1-2|few|TRBV9|TRBD1
TGTGCCAGCAGCACCTCGGACAGGGCGACTAACTATGGCTACACCTTC
CASSTSDRATNYGYTF
>TRBJ1-2|NA|TRBV20-1|NA
TGCAGTGCTAGAGAGCCCGCCGGTAACTATGGCTACACCTTC
CSAREPAGNYGYTF
>TRBJ2-7|NA|TRBV25-1|TRBD1
TGTGCCAGCAGTGAATACGGGACAGGGAATTCCTACGAGCAGTACTTC
CASSEYGTGNSYEQYF
>TRBJ2-7|NA|TRBV7-8|TRBD1
TGTGCCCGCAGCTTAGAGGGGGCCGGTAGCTCCTACGAGCAGTACTTC
CARSLEGAGSSYEQYF
>TRBJ2-3|NA|TRBV11-3|TRBD1
TGTGCCAGCAGCGGCTCCGGGACAGGGACAGATACGCAGTATTTT
CASSGSGTGTDTQYF